This T cell receptor beta chain was recorded in a study of response to subunit inactivated influenza vaccine. Findings and limits, study-wide: Authors suggested seasonal influenza vaccinations each recruit few new T cells.

TCRdb analysed the RT-PCR reads with MiXCR anew, one entry per CDR3 protein. This table holds more than 150,000 distinct CDR3 sequences, about 9.3% found once. This clonotype was found a few times. As yet, its antigen is unknown. Germline loops: CDR1 SGHRS, CDR2 YFSETQ. The length of the CDR3 is 15 residues. The V and J ends lost 3 bases and 0 bases respectively, with 10 bases between them. The clonotype was recovered from a man aged 50-59 years who received an inactivated influenza vaccine. Source: non-naive T cells sorted from PBMCs, taken on the day of vaccination. The chain employs TRBV5-1 and TRBJ1-3; D is undetermined. The chain's CDR3 is CASSYDWSSGNTIYF. CDR3 DNA: TGCGCCAGCAGCTACGACTGGAGCTCTGGAAACACCATATATTTT.